This T cell receptor beta chain was identified in a study of T-cell memory formation after mild COVID-19. Study-wide results and caveats: SARS-CoV-2 specificity was not confirmed for second-wave clones peaking on day 37. Clones that contracted from day 15 to 85 were balanced CD4/CD8, while later expanders leaned CD4+.

This clonotype was seen more than once but under ten times. What it binds is unknown. Germline lookup yields CDR1 SGHRS and CDR2 YFSETQ. J gave up 4 bases and V 7 bases, and 3 bases lay outside the gene matches. The CDR3 sequence is 12 residues long. Constant-segment primers and 5'RACE yielded cDNA libraries for TCR alpha and TCR beta, each carrying sample barcodes and UMIs. TCRdb passed the 5' RACE reads through MiXCR, listing each CDR3 protein once. The sample has about 340,000 distinct CDR3 sequences; under 25% are singletons. The TCR comes from an adult woman who had mild COVID-19 (a few samples of this study predate the infection). Cell type and time point are not known. The chain uses TRBV5-1 and TRBJ2-5, with 8 bases identical to TRBD1. The sample consisted of PBMCs or a T cell subset sorted from them (not recorded which). The CDR3 loop is CASSTGGETQYF. The CDR3, as DNA: TGCGCCAGCTCAACAGGGGGAGAGACCCAGTACTTC.